A selection of T cell receptor beta chains follows, all from one sample in a study of blood T cells in healthy people across ages. One entry per CDR3 protein results from TCRdb running MiXCR on the 5' RACE reads. The profile covers about 640,000 distinct CDR3 sequences, with around 54% appearing a single time and approximately 37% taken by the ten largest. Sample: blood. All receptors come from a man aged 60 to 75 in good health. The CDR3 runs from the conserved cysteine through the conserved F or W. Fields, in order: J gene, clone size, V gene, D gene, CDR3 DNA, CDR3 protein. A D gene is named only where the DNA matches it firmly. Some rows mark clone size as missing; the rest say once, few, many or name a class of expanded clone.

J gene: TRBJ2-1
clone size: .
V gene: TRBV9
D gene: TRBD2
CDR3 DNA: TGTGCCAGCAGCCCGGGGGGGACTAGCCAACACAATGAGCAGTTCTTC
CDR3 protein: CASSPGGTSQHNEQFF

J gene: TRBJ2-3
clone size: .
V gene: TRBV20-1
D gene: .
CDR3 DNA: TGCAGTTCCTCCGCTACCGATACGCAGTATTTT
CDR3 protein: CSSSATDTQYF

J gene: TRBJ1-2
clone size: .
V gene: TRBV5-1
D gene: .
CDR3 DNA: TGCGCCAGCAGCTTGAATTGGGGAGGAGGCTATGGCTACACCTTC
CDR3 protein: CASSLNWGGGYGYTF

J gene: TRBJ2-7
clone size: .
V gene: TRBV7-8
D gene: .
CDR3 DNA: TGTGCCAACAGCTCGGGGGCCTACGAGCAGTACTTC
CDR3 protein: CANSSGAYEQYF

J gene: TRBJ1-3
clone size: once
V gene: TRBV2
D gene: .
CDR3 DNA: TGTGCCAGCAGTGAGTCGCTAAACACCATATATTTT
CDR3 protein: CASSESLNTIYF

J gene: TRBJ1-2
clone size: .
V gene: TRBV10-3
D gene: .
CDR3 DNA: TGTGCCATCATGGACGGAGCTAACTATGGCTACACCTTC
CDR3 protein: CAIMDGANYGYTF

J gene: TRBJ2-5
clone size: .
V gene: TRBV20-1
D gene: .
CDR3 DNA: TGCAGTGCCGCAGCAGGGGTCCAAGAGACCCAGTACTTC
CDR3 protein: CSAAAGVQETQYF

J gene: TRBJ2-1
clone size: .
V gene: TRBV29-1
D gene: .
CDR3 DNA: TGCAGCGTTTCCACAGGGATGACTGAGCAGTTCTTC
CDR3 protein: CSVSTGMTEQFF

J gene: TRBJ2-1
clone size: few
V gene: TRBV2
D gene: .
CDR3 DNA: TGTGCCAGCAGTGACAGGGAAAACAATGAGCAGTTCTTC
CDR3 protein: CASSDRENNEQFF

J gene: TRBJ2-5
clone size: .
V gene: TRBV2
D gene: .
CDR3 DNA: TGTGCCACCAAGGGGGAAGAGACCCAGTACTTC
CDR3 protein: CATKGEETQYF

J gene: TRBJ2-7
clone size: .
V gene: TRBV5-1
D gene: .
CDR3 DNA: TGCGCCAGCAGCTTCGGGACAAGCATCTACGAGCAGTACTTC
CDR3 protein: CASSFGTSIYEQYF

J gene: TRBJ1-2
clone size: .
V gene: TRBV20-1
D gene: .
CDR3 DNA: TGCAGTGCTAGACCCCGCGAGGGACATTCGGCTGGCTACACCTTC
CDR3 protein: CSARPREGHSAGYTF

J gene: TRBJ1-4
clone size: .
V gene: TRBV5-1
D gene: .
CDR3 DNA: TGCGCCAGCAGCTTGAATCCAGGGGAAAAACTGTTTTTT
CDR3 protein: CASSLNPGEKLFF

J gene: TRBJ1-2
clone size: few
V gene: TRBV3-1
D gene: TRBD1
CDR3 DNA: TGTGCCAGCAGCCCCACTGGACAGGTCTTTAACTATGGCTACACCTTC
CDR3 protein: CASSPTGQVFNYGYTF

J gene: TRBJ1-2
clone size: .
V gene: TRBV14
D gene: .
CDR3 DNA: TGTGCCAGCAGCCAAGAGGCCAGACCCCTCTTGGACTATGGCTACACCTTC
CDR3 protein: CASSQEARPLLDYGYTF

J gene: TRBJ2-3
clone size: .
V gene: TRBV6-2/TRBV6-3
D gene: .
CDR3 DNA: TGTGCCAGCAGTTACGTGGGGAGCACAGATACGCAGTATTTT
CDR3 protein: CASSYVGSTDTQYF

J gene: TRBJ1-2
clone size: .
V gene: TRBV6-5
D gene: .
CDR3 DNA: TGTGCCAGCAGCGACAGGCCGGGGGATGGCTACACCTTC
CDR3 protein: CASSDRPGDGYTF

J gene: TRBJ2-5
clone size: .
V gene: TRBV3-1
D gene: TRBD2
CDR3 DNA: TGTGCCAGCAGCCAAGGACTAGCGGGGGTTGAGACCCAGTACTTC
CDR3 protein: CASSQGLAGVETQYF

J gene: TRBJ2-1
clone size: .
V gene: TRBV6-1
D gene: TRBD1
CDR3 DNA: TGTGCCAGCAGTGCCTGGACAGGGCACGGCTACAATGAGCAGTTCTTC
CDR3 protein: CASSAWTGHGYNEQFF

J gene: TRBJ2-3
clone size: .
V gene: TRBV3-1
D gene: .
CDR3 DNA: TGTGCCAGCAGCCCTTGGGGGGCCGAAGATACGCAGTATTTT
CDR3 protein: CASSPWGAEDTQYF

J gene: TRBJ2-5
clone size: .
V gene: TRBV3-1
D gene: .
CDR3 DNA: TGTGCCAGCAGCCAACAGGTCACGGGTGCGGAGACCCAGTACTTC
CDR3 protein: CASSQQVTGAETQYF

J gene: TRBJ2-1
clone size: .
V gene: TRBV7-2
D gene: TRBD2
CDR3 DNA: TGTGCCAGCAGCATTAGCGGGGCCTCCTACAATGAGCAGTTCTTC
CDR3 protein: CASSISGASYNEQFF

J gene: TRBJ1-2
clone size: .
V gene: TRBV10-3
D gene: TRBD1
CDR3 DNA: TGTGCCATCAGGCTAGGGGGCCTTACTAACTATGGCTACACCTTC
CDR3 protein: CAIRLGGLTNYGYTF

J gene: TRBJ2-3
clone size: .
V gene: TRBV25-1
D gene: TRBD1
CDR3 DNA: TGTGCCAGCAGTGAATCCGGGACAGGGAAGACAGATACGCAGTATTTT
CDR3 protein: CASSESGTGKTDTQYF

J gene: TRBJ2-6
clone size: few
V gene: TRBV4-2
D gene: .
CDR3 DNA: TGTGCCAGCAGCCAATCCGGATCTGGGGCCAACGTCCTGACTTTC
CDR3 protein: CASSQSGSGANVLTF

J gene: TRBJ1-2
clone size: few
V gene: TRBV29-1
D gene: TRBD1
CDR3 DNA: TGCAGCGTCACACCCGACAGGGTCGGCTCGGCTTACACCTTC
CDR3 protein: CSVTPDRVGSAYTF

J gene: TRBJ2-5
clone size: .
V gene: TRBV12-3/TRBV12-4
D gene: TRBD2
CDR3 DNA: TGTGCCAGCAGGTCAGGACTAGCGGGGGAACAAGAGACCCAGTACTTC
CDR3 protein: CASRSGLAGEQETQYF

J gene: TRBJ1-6
clone size: few
V gene: TRBV12-3/TRBV12-4
D gene: .
CDR3 DNA: TGTGCCAGCAGTTTAGGGCCGGGCCGAAATTCACCCCTCCACTTT
CDR3 protein: CASSLGPGRNSPLHF

J gene: TRBJ1-5
clone size: .
V gene: TRBV20-1
D gene: TRBD1
CDR3 DNA: TGCAGTGCTTCATGGACAGGCCCGAAGGATCAGCCCCAGCATTTT
CDR3 protein: CSASWTGPKDQPQHF

J gene: TRBJ2-7
clone size: .
V gene: TRBV5-1
D gene: TRBD1
CDR3 DNA: TGCGCCAGCAGCGTCCGGGACAGGGACCACGAGCAGTACTTC
CDR3 protein: CASSVRDRDHEQYF

J gene: TRBJ2-5
clone size: .
V gene: TRBV4-2
D gene: TRBD2
CDR3 DNA: TGTGCCAGCAGCCAAGATAAAGCGGGAGACCCCCGTGAGACCCAGTACTTC
CDR3 protein: CASSQDKAGDPRETQYF

J gene: TRBJ1-6
clone size: .
V gene: TRBV12-3/TRBV12-4
D gene: TRBD1
CDR3 DNA: TGTGCCAGCAGGACGACAGGGGCAAAGTATAATTCACCCCTCCACTTT
CDR3 protein: CASRTTGAKYNSPLHF

J gene: TRBJ2-7
clone size: few
V gene: TRBV7-9
D gene: .
CDR3 DNA: TGTGCCAGCTCCCCCGAAACCTACGAGCAGTACTTC
CDR3 protein: CASSPETYEQYF

J gene: TRBJ2-5
clone size: few
V gene: TRBV7-9
D gene: TRBD2
CDR3 DNA: TGTGCCAGCAGCTTAGGGAGCGGGGGATATCGAGAGACCCAGTACTTC
CDR3 protein: CASSLGSGGYRETQYF

J gene: TRBJ2-5
clone size: .
V gene: TRBV9
D gene: TRBD2
CDR3 DNA: TGTGCCAGCAGCGTAGGGACTAGCGGGGGAAGGCAGTACTTC
CDR3 protein: CASSVGTSGGRQYF

J gene: TRBJ2-5
clone size: once
V gene: TRBV5-5
D gene: TRBD1
CDR3 DNA: TGTGCCAGCAGCCTGGGCCTCGGGACAGCTCAAGAGACCCAGTACTTC
CDR3 protein: CASSLGLGTAQETQYF

J gene: TRBJ1-2
clone size: .
V gene: TRBV25-1
D gene: .
CDR3 DNA: TGTGCCAGCAGTGAATTAGGCGCAGCAAGCTATGGCTACACCTTC
CDR3 protein: CASSELGAASYGYTF

J gene: TRBJ1-5
clone size: .
V gene: TRBV4-2
D gene: .
CDR3 DNA: TGTGCCAGCAGCCAAGACAGGGTGAATCAGCCCCAGCATTTT
CDR3 protein: CASSQDRVNQPQHF

J gene: TRBJ2-5
clone size: .
V gene: TRBV29-1
D gene: TRBD2
CDR3 DNA: TGCAGCGTTGAACCAGCGGGGGGACAGACCCAGTACTTC
CDR3 protein: CSVEPAGGQTQYF

J gene: TRBJ1-6
clone size: .
V gene: TRBV20-1
D gene: TRBD1
CDR3 DNA: TGCAGTGCTAGCACCGGACAGGGTCTAAATTCACCCCTCCACTTT
CDR3 protein: CSASTGQGLNSPLHF

J gene: TRBJ2-1
clone size: .
V gene: TRBV7-2
D gene: .
CDR3 DNA: TGTGCCAGCAACTTAAGGAGGGGCGGCAGCGGGCACAATGAGCAGTTCTTC
CDR3 protein: CASNLRRGGSGHNEQFF

J gene: TRBJ2-5
clone size: .
V gene: TRBV10-3
D gene: .
CDR3 DNA: TGTGCCATCAGTGAAGGCTGGCAAGAGACCCAGTACTTC
CDR3 protein: CAISEGWQETQYF

J gene: TRBJ2-5
clone size: .
V gene: TRBV2
D gene: .
CDR3 DNA: TGTGCCAGCACCCGGGGCTCGGTCTTGGAGACCCAGTACTTC
CDR3 protein: CASTRGSVLETQYF

J gene: TRBJ2-5
clone size: .
V gene: TRBV12-5
D gene: .
CDR3 DNA: TGTGCTAGTGGAGGTGGGAAAACCCAGTACTTC
CDR3 protein: CASGGGKTQYF

J gene: TRBJ2-5
clone size: .
V gene: TRBV3-1
D gene: TRBD2
CDR3 DNA: TGTGCCAGCAGCCAAGATTTGGTAGCGGGGGGGCCGGAGACCCAGTACTTC
CDR3 protein: CASSQDLVAGGPETQYF

J gene: TRBJ2-7
clone size: .
V gene: TRBV5-5
D gene: .
CDR3 DNA: TGTGCCAGCAGCTGGGAATCAAATCTCCCCTACGAGCAGTACTTC
CDR3 protein: CASSWESNLPYEQYF

J gene: TRBJ2-3
clone size: .
V gene: TRBV2
D gene: TRBD2
CDR3 DNA: TGTGCCAGCAGTGAAATAGCGGGGAGCACAGATACGCAGTATTTT
CDR3 protein: CASSEIAGSTDTQYF

J gene: TRBJ1-4
clone size: once
V gene: TRBV5-1
D gene: .
CDR3 DNA: TGCGCCAGCAGCTTGGCGGACAGAAAGAATGAAAAACTGTTTTTT
CDR3 protein: CASSLADRKNEKLFF

J gene: TRBJ2-1
clone size: .
V gene: TRBV19
D gene: .
CDR3 DNA: TGTGCCAGTAGTTCGGCGGCAGGGGCCTACAATGAGCAGTTCTTC
CDR3 protein: CASSSAAGAYNEQFF

J gene: TRBJ2-6
clone size: .
V gene: TRBV29-1
D gene: TRBD1
CDR3 DNA: TGCAGCGTTGTGGTCGAGACAGGGTCCAGCTCTGGGGCCAACGTCCTGACTTTC
CDR3 protein: CSVVVETGSSSGANVLTF

J gene: TRBJ2-7
clone size: .
V gene: TRBV2
D gene: TRBD1
CDR3 DNA: TGTGCCAGACCGGGACAGTCCTACGAGCAGTACTTC
CDR3 protein: CARPGQSYEQYF

J gene: TRBJ2-7
clone size: .
V gene: TRBV2
D gene: TRBD2
CDR3 DNA: TGTGCCAGCAGTGACCAGCGGGGGTGGTCCCCTAAGGAGCAGTACTTC
CDR3 protein: CASSDQRGWSPKEQYF

J gene: TRBJ2-3
clone size: .
V gene: TRBV5-6
D gene: .
CDR3 DNA: TGTGCCAGCAGCTTGGGTCAGATCGGCACAGATACGCAGTATTTT
CDR3 protein: CASSLGQIGTDTQYF

J gene: TRBJ2-3
clone size: .
V gene: TRBV20-1
D gene: TRBD2
CDR3 DNA: TGCAGTGCTAGTGGTGGGACTAGCGGGCCTACAGATACGCAGTATTTT
CDR3 protein: CSASGGTSGPTDTQYF

J gene: TRBJ2-7
clone size: few
V gene: TRBV7-9
D gene: .
CDR3 DNA: TGTGCCAGCAGCAGGACGACAGGTGCAGACGAGCAGTACTTC
CDR3 protein: CASSRTTGADEQYF

J gene: TRBJ2-7
clone size: .
V gene: TRBV7-2
D gene: .
CDR3 DNA: TGTGCCAGCAGCAGAGATACCGGGCTCCCCTACGAGCAGTACTTC
CDR3 protein: CASSRDTGLPYEQYF